This T cell receptor (beta chain) was captured in a study of vaccination and CD4 T cells after COVID-19. From germline, CDR1 is MDHEN and CDR2 SYDVKM. Trimming cost V 7 bases and J 2 bases, with 12 bases left between them. This CDR3 has 13 amino acids. Treatment here: roughly ten-day PBMC culture with coronavirus spike peptide pools or control peptides (ViraFEST assay). From the unexposed donor, CD4+ T cells were collected ahead of the COVID-19 pandemic (2011-2018). As concerns this clonotype: Antigen specificity is unknown.

The study sequenced cultured CD4+ T cell DNA using the Oncomine TCR Beta short-read assay. Cultured CD4+ T cells yielded the extracted genomic DNA. TCRdb re-called the PCR reads through MiXCR, storing one row per CDR3 protein. The sample gives roughly 7,400 distinct CDR3 sequences, about half of which show up once; roughly 18% is in the top ten. The V gene is TRBV28, the J gene TRBJ2-7; D ambiguous. Input material: CD4+ T cells from blood, cultured in vitro. The sequence derives from a human donor in good health. CDR3 nucleotides: TGTGCCAGCATGAGCACCCAGACCTACGAGCAGTACTTC. It specifies CASMSTQTYEQYF.